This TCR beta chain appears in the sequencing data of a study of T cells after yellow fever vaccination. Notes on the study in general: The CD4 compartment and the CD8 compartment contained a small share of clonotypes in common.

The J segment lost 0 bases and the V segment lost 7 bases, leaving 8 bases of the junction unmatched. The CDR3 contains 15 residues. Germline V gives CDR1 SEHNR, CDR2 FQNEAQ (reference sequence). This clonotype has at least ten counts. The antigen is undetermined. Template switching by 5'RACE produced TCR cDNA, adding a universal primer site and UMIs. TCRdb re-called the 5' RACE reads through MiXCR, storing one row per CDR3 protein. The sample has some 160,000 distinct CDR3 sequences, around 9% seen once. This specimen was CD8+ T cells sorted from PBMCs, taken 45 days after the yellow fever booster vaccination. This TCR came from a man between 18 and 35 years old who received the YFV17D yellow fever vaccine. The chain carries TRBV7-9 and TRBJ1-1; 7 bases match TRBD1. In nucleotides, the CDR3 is TGTGCCAGCACGGGGACAGCCGAAATGAACACTGAAGCTTTCTTT. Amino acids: CASTGTAEMNTEAFF.